Below are 27 T cell receptor beta chains sequenced from a single sample in a study of T-cell memory formation after mild COVID-19. TCRdb re-called the 5' RACE reads through MiXCR, storing one row per CDR3 protein. The profile covers approximately 260,000 distinct CDR3 sequences, with about 15% appearing a single time and approximately 3.5% taken by the ten largest. The sample taken for sequencing was PBMCs or a T cell subset sorted from them (not recorded which). Receptors originate from a man younger than 30 who had mild COVID-19 (a few samples of this study predate the infection). Cell type and time point are not known.

The J gene is TRBJ2-1, the V gene TRBV20-1; 7 positions agree with TRBD2. Losses at the gene ends were 3 bases for V and 0 bases for J; bases not matched to a gene: 5. The germline CDR1 and CDR2 sequences are DFQATT and SNEGSKA (reference sequence). The CDR3 spans 15 residues. In nucleotides, the CDR3 is TGCAGTGCTAGGCTAGCGGCGGACTCCTACAATGAGCAGTTCTTC. It encodes CSARLAADSYNEQFF.

The V and J genes are TRBV6-5 and TRBJ2-1; possibly TRBD1 or TRBD2 for D (5 bases each). The CDR3 covers 12 residues. Per germline, CDR1 MNHEY and CDR2 SVGAGI. Trimming cost V 5 bases and J 7 bases, with 9 bases left between them. The CDR3 DNA follows: TGTGCCAGCAGTCAGGGAGCAAATGAGCAGTTCTTC. Encoded protein: CASSQGANEQFF.

The gene calls are TRBV7-3 and TRBJ1-1, with D hard to call. The CDR3 contains 13 residues. Looked up from germline, CDR1 is SGHTA and CDR2 is FQGTGA. V lost 2 bases to trimming and J lost 4 bases, with 8 bases between them. The CDR3 DNA reads TGTGCCAGCAGCTTAGGCAGCGTCACTGAAGCTTTCTTT. Its protein product is CASSLGSVTEAFF.

This clonotype showed up just a few times. The chain couples TRBV12-3 or TRBV12-4 to TRBJ1-2; a possible D gene is TRBD1 (5 bases). The CDR3 is 13 amino acids. V was shortened by 2 bases and J by 7 bases, with 11 bases between the two germline ends. The CDR3 loop reads CASSLRGPPGYTF. Here the CDR3 DNA reads TGTGCCAGCAGTTTAAGGGGACCACCTGGCTACACCTTC.

This chain uses TRBV20-1 with TRBJ2-1, with D possibly being TRBD1 (5 bases). The CDR3 sequence is 13 residues long. V lost 8 bases and J lost 4, with 15 bases in between. Germline CDR1 is DFQATT and CDR2 is SNEGSKA (reference sequence). CDR3 DNA: TGCAGTACGCCAGGGAAACTATACAATGAGCAGTTCTTC. It encodes CSTPGKLYNEQFF.

This clonotype was detected only a few times. This chain connects TRBV12-3 or TRBV12-4 to TRBJ1-5, with no clear D. CDR3 length: 14 amino acids. Deletions cut 7 bases from V and 0 bases from J, with 10 bases between. CDR3 amino acids: CASTMLGSNQPQHF. CDR3 DNA sequence: TGTGCCAGCACCATGTTGGGTAGCAATCAGCCCCAGCATTTT.

This clonotype showed up just a few times. The CDR3 coding sequence is TGTGCCACCAGTGATCCAGGGTCGCGGGAGCTGTTTTTT. Translating gives CATSDPGSRELFF. The chain carries TRBV24-1 and TRBJ2-2; maybe TRBD1 (5 bases). Trimming shortened V by 3 bases and J by 9 bases, and 10 bases separated the two germline ends. Germline CDR1 is KGHDR and CDR2 is SFDVKD. The CDR3 sequence is 13 residues long.

A few counts support this clonotype. The rearrangement links TRBV5-1 to TRBJ2-3; 7 nucleotides agree with TRBD1. The V and J ends lost 3 bases and 2 bases, in that order; junction bases with no gene match: 15. The germline CDR1 and CDR2 sequences are SGHRS and YFSETQ. The CDR3 sequence is 18 residues long. In nucleotides, the CDR3 is TGCGCCAGCAGCTACCCTCGGACAGGAGATCCTTCCACAGATACGCAGTATTTT. Amino acids: CASSYPRTGDPSTDTQYF.

This clonotype was picked up a small number of times. The J gene is TRBJ2-1, the V gene TRBV20-1; 7 bases map to TRBD2. The germline V gene encodes CDR1 DFQATT and CDR2 SNEGSKA (reference sequence). The CDR3 loop spans 13 amino acids. J was trimmed by 7 bases and V by 5 bases; bases with no gene match: 8. The DNA of the CDR3 is TGCAGTGCTGGGGGGAGGGATCGAAATGAGCAGTTCTTC. The encoded protein is CSAGGRDRNEQFF.

This clonotype was seen a few times. The J gene is TRBJ1-2, the V gene TRBV10-3; D is undetermined. Germline CDR1 ENHRY, CDR2 SYGVKD. This CDR3 region has 12 residues. Trimming cost V 3 bases and J 5 bases, with 7 bases left between them. CDR3 nucleotides: TGTGCCATCAGTGATGGCACGTATGGCTACACCTTC. This encodes CAISDGTYGYTF.

V and J are TRBV5-1 and TRBJ2-3, with a possible D match to TRBD2 (6 bases). The length of the CDR3 is 15 residues. Germline CDR1 reads SGHRS; CDR2 reads YFSETQ. The ends were cut back, 2 bases at V and 2 bases at J, with 12 bases in the middle. The CDR3 DNA sequence: TGCGCCAGCAGCTTAACGGGACTTATCACAGATACGCAGTATTTT. Its protein is CASSLTGLITDTQYF.

The chain employs TRBV5-1 and TRBJ2-7, with 8 nucleotides matching TRBD1. Trimming took 1 base from V and 2 from J; bases not matched to a gene: 5. The CDR3 has 15 amino acids. Germline V CDR1 and CDR2: SGHRS, YFSETQ. The CDR3: CASSLTGGNTYEQYV. CDR3 nucleotide sequence: TGCGCCAGCAGCTTGACAGGGGGGAACACCTACGAGCAGTACGTC.

This sequence joins TRBV6-5 and TRBJ1-1; D gene ambiguous. CDR3 size: 14 residues. Between the trimmed V and J ends, which lost 6 bases and 0 bases, there was a span of 11 bases. Germline CDR1 and CDR2: MNHEY and SVGAGI. CDR3: CASRARVLNTEAFF. The CDR3 DNA reads TGTGCCAGCAGGGCCCGAGTTCTGAACACTGAAGCTTTCTTT.

This clonotype showed up just a few times. The V call is TRBV4-2, the J call TRBJ2-6; the match to TRBD1 covers 10 bases. CDR3 size: 17 residues. Germline V CDR1 and CDR2: LGHNA, YNFKEQ. V gave up 4 bases and J gave up 0 bases; unmatched junction bases: 3. CDR3 nucleotide sequence: TGTGCCAGCAGCCTGGGGACAGGGGACTCTGGGGCCAACGTCCTGACTTTC. Protein sequence: CASSLGTGDSGANVLTF.

This chain links TRBV5-6 with TRBJ1-1; TRBD1 agrees at 8 bases. CDR3 length: 14 residues. Trimming removed 4 bases from V and 5 bases from J; junction bases left unmatched: 7. Germline lookup yields CDR1 SGHDT and CDR2 YYEEEE. The CDR3 nucleotides are TGTGCCAGCAGCCTCGACAGGGGTAGAACTGAAGCTTTCTTT. It translates to CASSLDRGRTEAFF.

The chain links TRBV5-1 to TRBJ1-3; no clear D gene. CDR1 is SGHRS and CDR2 is YFSETQ in the germline V gene. CDR3 length equals 14 residues. Trimming took off 3 bases at V and 0 bases at J, with 7 bases between the two ends. In DNA form, the CDR3 reads TGCGCCAGCAGCTCCCCTAACTCTGGAAACACCATATATTTT. Translated: CASSSPNSGNTIYF.

The CDR3 is CASSKAATLKPYEQYF. CDR3 sequence (DNA): TGTGCCAGCAGCAAAGCTGCCACCCTAAAACCCTACGAGCAGTACTTC. The chain joins TRBV21-1 to TRBJ2-7. TRBV21-1 represents a pseudogene. The CDR3 length is 16 residues.

The chain employs TRBV5-1 and TRBJ2-1, with TRBD1 as a possible D gene (6 bases). From germline, CDR1 is SGHRS and CDR2 YFSETQ. The CDR3 runs 14 residues. V was cut by 5 bases and J by 4 bases, with 13 bases left in between. CDR3 protein: CASSMRTAYNEQFF. In DNA form, the CDR3 reads TGCGCCAGCAGTATGAGGACAGCGTACAATGAGCAGTTCTTC.

This clonotype was observed many times. The genes are TRBV7-2 and TRBJ2-2, with D tentatively TRBD2 (5 bases). Germline V lookup: CDR1 SGHTA, CDR2 FQGNSA. The CDR3 sequence is 16 residues long. The ends were cut back, 5 bases at V and 1 base at J, with 14 bases in the middle. The chain's CDR3 is CASSAGRGMNTGELFF. The CDR3 DNA reads as TGTGCCAGCAGCGCCGGGCGAGGGATGAACACCGGGGAGCTGTTTTTT.

In its sample, this clonotype was seen a few times. The chain links TRBV4-2 to TRBJ1-2; D is unclear. CDR1 is LGHNA and CDR2 is YNFKEQ in the germline V gene. The CDR3 loop spans 15 amino acids. V was shortened by 0 bases and J by 8 bases, with 16 bases between the two germline ends. CDR3 coding DNA: TGTGCCAGCAGCCAAGATCCCAGGTACGGGGTCGGCTACACCTTC. Translated: CASSQDPRYGVGYTF.

This sequence joins TRBV5-5 and TRBJ2-3; tentative D call: TRBD1 (5 bases). CDR3 size: 16 residues. Per germline, CDR1 SGHKS and CDR2 YYEKEE (reference sequence). V gave up 0 bases and J gave up 6 bases, with 17 bases separating them. CDR3 bases: TGTGCCAGCAGCTTGGCAGGGCAGGATTTTGCCGATACGCAGTATTTT. Its protein is CASSLAGQDFADTQYF.

The CDR3 sequence: CASGLTPVGTQYF. CDR3 DNA: TGTGCTAGTGGCCTCACACCGGTTGGTACGCAGTATTTT. The gene calls are TRBV12-5 and TRBJ2-3, with D unclear. Per germline, CDR1 LGHNT and CDR2 FRNRAP. Trimming removed 6 bases at V and 8 bases at J, with 15 bases between. The CDR3 consists of 13 residues.

This chain connects TRBV30 to TRBJ2-5; maybe TRBD2 (6 bases). The CDR3 spans 15 residues. The V end was cut by 0 bases, the J end by 3 bases, with 14 bases between. Germline V lookup: CDR1 GTSNPN, CDR2 SVGIG (reference sequence). The CDR3 sequence is CAWSVRFGGEETQYF. DNA of the CDR3: TGTGCCTGGAGTGTTAGGTTCGGCGGGGAAGAGACCCAGTACTTC. Together with reference TRBV30 and TRBJ2-5, the CDR3 gives the full variable domain: SQTIHQWPATLVQPVGSPLSLECTVEGTSNPNLYWYRQAAGRGLQLLFYSVGIGQISSEVPQNLSASRPQDRQFILSSKKLLLSDSGFYLCAWSVRFGGEETQYFGPGTRLLVL.

This clonotype was seen once. This sequence joins TRBV7-3 and TRBJ2-2; D possibly matches TRBD1 or TRBD2 (5 bases each). Looked up from germline, CDR1 is SGHTA and CDR2 is FQGTGA. Between the trimmed V and J ends, which lost 5 bases and 6 bases, there was a span of 13 bases. There are 14 residues in the CDR3. For the CDR3, the DNA is TGTGCCAGCAGCCCCCAGCCGGGGCCCGGGGAGCTGTTTTTT. Protein: CASSPQPGPGELFF.

V gene TRBV6-2 or TRBV6-3 combines with J gene TRBJ1-3; D may be TRBD1 (5 bases). The V and J ends lost 6 bases and 0 bases respectively, with 12 bases between them. From germline, CDR1 is MNHEY and CDR2 SVGEGT. The CDR3 is made up of 15 amino acids. CDR3 DNA: TGTGCCAGCAGCCGGACAATGAGCTCTGGAAACACCATATATTTT. Its translation is CASSRTMSSGNTIYF.

This clonotype was detected only a few times. The chain combines TRBV7-8 with TRBJ2-3, with D hard to call. The ends were cut back, 5 bases at V and 4 bases at J, with 16 bases in the middle. This CDR3 contains 15 residues. The germline gives CDR1 SGHVS, CDR2 FQNEAQ. CDR3 coding DNA: TGTGCCAGCAGCCTCGGTCACCCCTCCGCAGATACGCAGTATTTT. Amino acids: CASSLGHPSADTQYF.

This chain joins TRBV11-2 and TRBJ1-2; D call uncertain. The germline gives CDR1 SGHAT, CDR2 FQNNGV. Trimming shortened V by 5 bases and J by 2 bases, and 9 bases separated the two germline ends. The CDR3 totals 13 residues. The DNA for the CDR3 is TGTGCCAGCAGCCCATCGGGGAACTATGGCTACACCTTC. Encoded protein: CASSPSGNYGYTF.